This record looks at one T cell receptor (beta chain) sequence and its context. The entry originates in a study of blood T cell repertoires in COVID-19. Sequencing used immunoSEQ multiplex PCR; TCRdb keeps in-frame clones, though not all of them. Of about 100,000 clones detected, approximately 81% appear once; the ten largest clones hold over 10%. Sequenced material: peripheral blood. The receptor's source is a human donor in a cohort sampled during active COVID-19.

The CDR3 bases are TGCGCCAGCAGGCGGGAACTGAACACTGAAGCTTTCTTT. Translation gives CASRRELNTEAFF. V usage is TRBV5-1 and J usage is TRBJ1-1; D not certain. The germline V gene encodes CDR1 SGHRS and CDR2 YFSETQ. There are 13 residues in the CDR3. V shed 5 bases and J shed 0 bases, with 8 bases lying between them.